These 21 T cell receptor beta chains came from one sample sequenced in a study of blood T cell repertoires in COVID-19. The protocol was immunoSEQ multiplex PCR, while the TCRdb copy is restricted to in-frame clones and leaves out a portion. The sample includes tens of thousands of clones, around four fifths seen only once; the top ten take approximately 18%. The sequenced material came from peripheral blood. The receptors were gathered from a man aged 25-40 years with COVID-19, enrolled during active disease.

The chain joins TRBV28 to TRBJ2-1; TRBD1 matches at 9 bases. V lost 3 bases to trimming and J lost 7 bases; unmatched junction nucleotides: 7. The germline V gene has CDR1 MDHEN and CDR2 SYDVKM. This CDR3 contains 15 residues. The CDR3, as DNA: TGTGCCAGCAGTTTTCTGGACAGGGGATCGAATGAGCAGTTCTTC. It encodes CASSFLDRGSNEQFF.

The table lists this clone with a few counts. The chain is built from TRBV4-1 and TRBJ2-3; 9 nucleotides match TRBD2. The CDR3 consists of 13 residues. The ends lost 1 base at V and 14 bases at J; junction bases unmatched: 7. CDR1 is MGHRA, CDR2 YSYEKL, per germline. CDR3 amino acids: CASSQGDSGRMYF. The CDR3 nucleotides are TGCGCCAGCAGCCAAGGGGATAGCGGGAGAATGTATTTT.

The V gene is TRBV14, the J gene TRBJ1-1; perhaps TRBD1 as D (5 bases). The V gene's germline CDR1 is SGHDN and CDR2 FVKESK. The CDR3 totals 18 residues. Trimming took 0 bases from V and 2 from J, leaving 19 bases between them. The CDR3 loop reads CASSQELLRGVYNTEAFF. CDR3 in DNA: TGTGCCAGCAGCCAAGAGTTGCTGCGGGGGGTGTATAACACTGAAGCTTTCTTT.

This clone was observed a single time. This chain joins TRBV4-1 and TRBJ2-1; perhaps TRBD2 as D (6 bases). There are 17 residues in the CDR3. Germline V gives CDR1 MGHRA, CDR2 YSYEKL. V lost 0 bases and J lost 7, with 19 bases in between. The CDR3 reads CASSQETLGEAGNEQFF. The CDR3 bases are TGCGCCAGCAGCCAAGAAACGTTAGGAGAGGCGGGAAATGAGCAGTTCTTC.

The V call is TRBV30, the J call TRBJ2-5; the D is unclear. This CDR3 spans 11 amino acids. Trimming stripped 0 bases from V and 5 bases from J, with 4 bases between. CDR1 and CDR2 from the germline V gene are GTSNPN and SVGIG (reference sequence). The CDR3 sequence is CAWSVRETQYF. The CDR3 bases are TGTGCCTGGAGTGTACGGGAGACCCAGTACTTC.

The J gene is TRBJ1-5, the V gene TRBV12-5; tentatively, D is TRBD1 (6 bases). This CDR3 has 19 residues. CDR1 and CDR2 from the germline V gene are LGHNT and FRNRAP. The V end lost 7 bases, the J end lost 4 bases, and 29 bases lay between the germline ends. CDR3 region: CASALYLWGGRTVNQPQHF. In DNA, the CDR3 is TGTGCTAGTGCCCTATATCTCTGGGGGGGGCGTACGGTAAATCAGCCCCAGCATTTT. Looking up the rest from reference TRBV12-5 and TRBJ1-5 gives the full variable domain: DARVTQTPRHKVTEMGQEVTMRCQPILGHNTVFWYRQTMMQGLELLAYFRNRAPLDDSGMPKDRFSAEMPDATLATLKIQPSEPRDSAVYFCASALYLWGGRTVNQPQHFGDGTRLSIL.

CDR3 in amino acids: CASTPDSNNEQFF. CDR3 sequence (DNA): TGTGCCAGCACCCCAGACTCGAACAATGAGCAGTTCTTC. This sequence joins TRBV7-8 and TRBJ2-1; no definite D call. The CDR3 has 13 amino acids. Germline V gives CDR1 SGHVS, CDR2 FQNEAQ. Trimming cost V 7 bases and J 5 bases, with 12 bases left between them.

This clone was seen just once. The chain has TRBV5-4 and TRBJ2-1; 12 bases line up with TRBD2. After removal of 4 bases from V and 7 bases from J, the junction contained 12 bases not matched to a gene. CDR3 length equals 17 residues. Germline CDR1 SGHNT, CDR2 YYREEE (reference sequence). The CDR3: CASSITPGLAGPNEQFF. The CDR3 DNA is TGTGCCAGCAGCATTACCCCGGGACTAGCGGGTCCAAATGAGCAGTTCTTC.

This clone came up a few times. V gene TRBV7-2 combines with J gene TRBJ2-1; D might be TRBD1 (6 bases). The V gene's germline CDR1 is SGHTA and CDR2 FQGNSA. With 1 base removed from V and 0 bases from J, the gap between germline ends came to 10 bases. This CDR3 is 16 amino acids long. The CDR3, as DNA: TGTGCCAGCAGCTTAGACAGGGTGAGCTCCTACAATGAGCAGTTCTTC. Translation gives CASSLDRVSSYNEQFF.

This clone was seen only once. The J gene is TRBJ2-1, the V gene TRBV18, with 11 positions matching TRBD2. There are 16 residues in the CDR3. Trimming removed 0 bases from V and 10 bases from J; junction bases left unmatched: 8. The germline V gene encodes CDR1 KGHSH and CDR2 LQKENI. The CDR3 loop is CASSPPASGRSGEQFF. In DNA form, the CDR3 reads TGTGCCAGCTCACCACCGGCTAGCGGGAGGTCCGGAGAGCAGTTCTTC. Drawing the rest from reference TRBV18 and TRBJ2-1, the complete variable domain is NAGVMQNPRHLVRRRGQEARLRCSPMKGHSHVYWYRQLPEEGLKFMVYLQKENIIDESGMPKERFSAEFPKEGPSILRIQQVVRGDSAAYFCASSPPASGRSGEQFFGPGTRLTVL.

The chain is built from TRBV7-2 and TRBJ2-3; D might be TRBD1 (5 bases). The germline V gene encodes CDR1 SGHTA and CDR2 FQGNSA. Deletions cut 5 bases from V and 3 bases from J, with 15 bases between. The CDR3 covers 15 residues. CDR3: CASSQDILSTDTQYF. CDR3 sequence (DNA): TGTGCCAGCAGCCAGGACATTTTAAGTACAGATACGCAGTATTTT.

This sequence joins TRBV2 and TRBJ2-1, with 7 bases fitting TRBD1. Germline V gene data show CDR1 as SNHLY and CDR2 as FYNNEI. The CDR3 extends over 15 amino acids. V gave up 5 bases and J gave up 2 bases; unmatched junction bases: 6. The CDR3 DNA reads TGTGCCAGCAGTAAGACAGGGCCCACCTACAATGAGCAGTTCTTC. Amino acids: CASSKTGPTYNEQFF.

The chain recombines TRBV5-1 with TRBJ2-3, with TRBD1 matching over 9 bases. The germline gives CDR1 SGHRS, CDR2 YFSETQ. CDR3 size: 13 residues. V gave up 6 bases and J gave up 7 bases; unmatched junction bases: 6. DNA for the CDR3: TGCGCCAGCACCACAGGGGGCGCAAATACGCAGTATTTT. Amino acids: CASTTGGANTQYF.

Comment on this clone: The junction departs from the called germline gene at one end, perhaps through a read error. Additional DNA sequences in this sample encode the identical CDR3. This rearrangement joins TRBV6-5 to TRBJ1-2, with 7 positions matching TRBD1. This CDR3 has 14 residues. Germline V gene lookup returns CDR1 MNHEY and CDR2 SVGAGI. As DNA, the CDR3 is TGTGCCAGCAGTCCGGGACAGACGTATTATGGCTATACCTTC. Translation gives CASSPGQTYYGYTF.

The gene calls are TRBV6-9 and TRBJ1-5; 7 nucleotides agree with TRBD1. The CDR3 contains 16 residues. The J segment lost 2 bases and the V segment lost 8 bases, leaving 12 bases of the junction unmatched. Germline CDR1 is MNHGY and CDR2 is SVAAGI. The DNA of the CDR3 is TGTGCCAGCCCCAAACGACAGGGCAGGGGCAATCAGCCCCAGCATTTT. As protein: CASPKRQGRGNQPQHF.

The chain carries TRBV7-9 and TRBJ2-2, with TRBD1 identical over 8 bases. The CDR3 length is 14 residues. CDR1 and CDR2 (germline): SEHNR, FQNEAQ (reference sequence). The trim removed 6 bases at V and 2 bases at J, leaving 2 bases unmatched. The CDR3 loop reads CASRQGANTGELFF. DNA for the CDR3: TGTGCCAGCAGGCAGGGGGCAAACACCGGGGAGCTGTTTTTT.

The rearrangement uses TRBV5-6 and TRBJ1-4; D gene unclear. Per the germline V gene, CDR1 is SGHDT and CDR2 is YYEEEE. V was shortened by 0 bases and J by 3 bases, with 9 bases between the two germline ends. The CDR3 consists of 15 residues. The CDR3 bases are TGTGCCAGCAGCTTGGTACCCGGGGCTAATGAAAAACTGTTTTTT. Protein sequence: CASSLVPGANEKLFF.

This clone was detected only a few times. The V call is TRBV5-4, the J call TRBJ2-5; TRBD1 matches at 11 bases. CDR3 length equals 16 residues. V was clipped by 0 bases and J by 5 bases; unmatched bases: 6. The germline gives CDR1 SGHNT, CDR2 YYREEE (reference sequence). This chain's CDR3 is CASSLGPGQGEETQYF. For the CDR3, the DNA is TGTGCCAGCAGCTTGGGCCCGGGACAGGGGGAGGAGACCCAGTACTTC.

The chain employs TRBV7-9 and TRBJ2-7; 7 positions agree with TRBD1. Germline V gene sequence: CDR1 SEHNR, CDR2 FQNEAQ (reference sequence). V lost 4 bases, J lost 3 bases, and 3 bases stayed unmatched. The CDR3 is 13 residues long. Here the CDR3 reads CASSSRDSYEQYF. The CDR3 DNA reads TGTGCCAGCAGCTCGAGGGACAGCTACGAGCAGTACTTC. The complete variable domain, with remaining parts taken from reference TRBV7-9 and TRBJ2-7, reads DTGVSQNPRHKITKRGQNVTFRCDPISEHNRLYWYRQTLGQGPEFLTYFQNEAQLEKSRLLSDRFSAERPKGSFSTLEIQRTEQGDSAMYLCASSSRDSYEQYFGPGTRLTVT.

CDR3 in DNA: TGTGCCAGCACCACGGGACAGGGAGACACCGGGGAGCTGTTTTTT. Encoded protein: CASTTGQGDTGELFF. This rearrangement joins TRBV28 to TRBJ2-2; 9 bases agree with TRBD1. This CDR3 is 15 amino acids long. J gave up 3 bases and V 7 bases, and 6 bases lay outside the gene matches. Germline V gene sequence: CDR1 MDHEN, CDR2 SYDVKM.

In this sample, this clone turned up once. The V gene is TRBV29-1, the J gene TRBJ1-5, with D possibly matching TRBD1 (6 bases). Trimming cost V 5 bases and J 0 bases, with 8 bases left between them. The germline CDR1 and CDR2 sequences are SQVTM and ANQGSEA. This CDR3 is 13 amino acids long. The CDR3 loop is CSVRTDSNQPQHF. For the CDR3, the DNA is TGCAGCGTTAGGACAGATAGCAATCAGCCCCAGCATTTT.